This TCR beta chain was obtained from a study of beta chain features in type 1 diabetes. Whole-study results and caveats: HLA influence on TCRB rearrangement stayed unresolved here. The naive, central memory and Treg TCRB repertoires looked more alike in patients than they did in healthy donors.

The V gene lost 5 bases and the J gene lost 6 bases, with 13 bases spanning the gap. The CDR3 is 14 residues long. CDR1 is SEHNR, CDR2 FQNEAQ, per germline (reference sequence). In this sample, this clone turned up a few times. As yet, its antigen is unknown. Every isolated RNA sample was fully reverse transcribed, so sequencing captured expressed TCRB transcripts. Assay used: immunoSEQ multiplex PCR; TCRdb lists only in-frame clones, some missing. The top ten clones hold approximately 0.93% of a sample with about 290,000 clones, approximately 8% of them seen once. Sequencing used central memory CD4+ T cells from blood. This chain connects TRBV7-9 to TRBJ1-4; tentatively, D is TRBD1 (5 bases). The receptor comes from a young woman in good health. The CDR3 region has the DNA TGTGCCAGCAGCCCCGGGACGGCCTATGAAAAACTGTTTTTT. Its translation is CASSPGTAYEKLFF. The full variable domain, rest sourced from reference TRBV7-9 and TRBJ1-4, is DTGVSQNPRHKITKRGQNVTFRCDPISEHNRLYWYRQTLGQGPEFLTYFQNEAQLEKSRLLSDRFSAERPKGSFSTLEIQRTEQGDSAMYLCASSPGTAYEKLFFGSGTQLSVL.